This T cell receptor beta chain was obtained from a study of Ad26.COV2.S vaccination and SARS-CoV-2 variants listed by TCRdb under 2021. About the investigation overall: Donors in the vaccine arm were drawn from COV1001, a phase I-IIa trial of Ad26.COV2.S in healthy adults that was multicentre, randomized, double-blind and placebo-controlled. The specificity and breadth of SARS-CoV-2-reactive T cell receptors after Ad26.COV2.S vaccination were assessed by TCRbeta repertoire sequencing. Blinding of investigators to trial group allocation was maintained during experiments and outcome assessment. Dosing of Ad26.COV2.S was intramuscular, at either 5x10^10 or 1x10^11 viral particles, delivered as one shot or as two shots spaced 56 days apart. Trial participants were randomized into five groups of five: low-dose or high-dose Ad26.COV2.S given once or twice, or placebo on both occasions. The TCR-sequenced set comprised around 30 samples: about 19 Ad26.COV2.S vaccine recipients, 5 placebo recipients and 8 SARS-CoV-2 convalescent individuals. Summary of the overall study and its limitations: According to the authors, total T cell responses may have been underestimated by the TCR breadth and depth analyses. Substantial breadth of spike-specific CD8+ and CD4+ T cell responses was reported after vaccination. Comparing responses between vaccine doses or regimens was not something the study was powered to do. Ad26.COV2.S recipients had higher spike-specific TCR breadth than placebo recipients (P = 0.0014). Vaccine and placebo recipients had similar non-spike TCR breadth, a finding consistent with the vaccine containing only spike.

Relative to germline, V is 5 bases shorter and J is 1 base shorter, with 11 bases between their ends. The CDR1 and CDR2 encoded by the germline V gene (reference sequence) are GTSNPN and SVGIG. From the cysteine through the phenylalanine, the CDR3 covers 13 amino acids. Solely the CDR3 DNA is kept, with 39 bases framed from the first base. The immunoSEQ Assay was the method used to sequence TCRbeta CDR3 regions. After extraction, genomic DNA underwent amplification by bias-controlled multiplex PCR, followed by high-throughput sequencing. On the authors' methods: To quantify the absolute abundance of every unique TCRbeta CDR3 region, sequences were collapsed and filtered. Usable DNA was measured by amplifying reference genes present in all nucleated cells, and TCRbeta template counts were normalized to that usable DNA to estimate T cell fraction. Repertoire TCRs were annotated as SARS-CoV-2-specific by exact matching of V gene, CDR3 amino acid sequence and J gene to a known reactive TCR set. The reference SARS-CoV-2 TCR set was obtained from MIRA and was filtered for enrichment in COVID-19-positive ImmuneCODE repertoires, whereby public or cross-reactive TCRs were removed. Based on the MIRA antigens, annotated TCRs were further analysed at the level of specific ORF or position within ORF. Depth was the summed frequency of annotated unique rearrangements, while breadth was defined as annotated unique rearrangements over total unique productive rearrangements. TCR breadth was compared between groups using two-sided Wilcoxon rank-sum tests. TCRdb's version of the immuneACCESS table is confined to in-frame rearrangements and falls short of the full clone set. An unresolved V gene accounts for under half of the shortfall where checked; the remainder is of unknown origin. The V and J calls and clone size are taken from that table; D and trimming were inferred from the DNA. A total of about half a million clones appear in this sample, about 88% of them only once. The ten largest clones capture 1.7% of the sample.

The treatment or condition label of this sample denotes: around 19 received Ad26.COV2.S at low or high dose, single or two shots; 5 received placebo; per-sample allocation not given. Repertoires of vaccine and placebo recipients were sequenced from samples taken on day 63 after the first injection. In Cohort 1b, more than 20 adults aged 18-55 years were enrolled at a single site in Boston, USA, between 29 July and 7 August 2020. Ad26.COV2.S was a replication-incompetent adenovirus type 26 vector that expressed a prefusion-stabilized SARS-CoV-2 spike protein derived from the original Wuhan strain. Worth noting for this clone: Its antigen is currently not known. Base qualities are not at hand, and no much larger clone is one base apart.

The receptor was isolated from a person between 18 and 60 years old who received the Ad26.COV2.S COVID-19 vaccine or a placebo. The V gene is TRBV30 and the J gene is TRBJ1-2; TRBD1 is possibly the D segment (6 matching bases). The specimen was peripheral blood, collected in a trial of Ad26.COV2.S vaccine versus placebo. The CDR3 reads CAWADSLNYGYTF. The DNA is TGTGCCTGGGCGGACAGCCTTAACTATGGCTACACCTTC.